The next 10 T cell receptor beta chains were all read from a single sample in a study of cytomegalovirus exposure and HLA in healthy donors. PCR was performed using 60 Vbeta and 13 Jbeta primers. Repertoires were generated with immunoSEQ multiplex PCR, while TCRdb's copy carries only in-frame clones and drops some. Here the sample spans about 130,000 clones, 10% being singletons. The sample comprised PBMCs. The origin of the receptors is a woman in her late teens or twenties in good health and CMV-seropositive.

The CDR3 bases are TGTGCCTGGACAGGACTAGTGGAAGATACGCAGTATTTT. Residues: CAWTGLVEDTQYF. The chain joins TRBV30 to TRBJ2-3; TRBD2 aligns across 7 bases. J lost 5 bases, V lost 4 bases, and 6 bases had no gene match. The length of the CDR3 is 13 residues. The germline V gene encodes CDR1 GTSNPN and CDR2 SVGIG (reference sequence).

The V and J genes are TRBV30 and TRBJ1-5, with a weak D call TRBD1 (5 bases). With 2 bases removed from V and 2 bases from J, the gap between germline ends came to 16 bases. This CDR3 region has 16 residues. Germline V gene lookup returns CDR1 GTSNPN and CDR2 SVGIG (reference sequence). The CDR3 nucleotides are TGTGCCTGGAGTCAACTAGCCCCGGGGGGCAATCAGCCCCAGCATTTT. This codes for CAWSQLAPGGNQPQHF.

The chain joins TRBV28 to TRBJ1-2; the D is unclear. CDR1 and CDR2 from the germline V gene are MDHEN and SYDVKM. CDR3 size: 18 residues. Trimming shortened V by 5 bases and J by 5 bases, and 27 bases separated the two germline ends. CDR3 nucleotides: TGTGCCAGCAGTGGGTCACCGGGGTCGGGGAAGGGTCTGTATGGCTACACCTTC. It codes for CASSGSPGSGKGLYGYTF.

This chain connects TRBV9 to TRBJ1-1; perhaps TRBD1 as D (5 bases). The CDR3 runs 13 residues. Germline V gene lookup returns CDR1 SGDLS and CDR2 YYNGEE. Trimming left V 0 bases short and J 3 bases short, with 6 bases between. In DNA, the CDR3 is TGTGCCAGCAGCGTAGAAGGGGACACTGAAGCTTTCTTT. Translation: CASSVEGDTEAFF.

The chain combines TRBV2 with TRBJ1-4; D remains unclear. The germline V and J ends were trimmed by 8 bases and 6 bases, with 16 bases remaining between them. Looked up from germline, CDR1 is SNHLY and CDR2 is FYNNEI. The CDR3 is made up of 14 amino acids. The chain's CDR3 is CASVAWLEDEKLFF. CDR3 coding DNA: TGTGCCAGCGTGGCGTGGCTGGAGGATGAAAAACTGTTTTTT.

This chain connects TRBV29-1 to TRBJ2-1; weak D call: TRBD1 (6 bases). The CDR3 contains 13 residues. Between the trimmed V and J ends, which lost 4 bases and 2 bases, there was a span of 9 bases. Germline V gene lookup returns CDR1 SQVTM and CDR2 ANQGSEA. Here the CDR3 reads CSVVAGAYNEQFF. The CDR3 coding sequence is TGCAGCGTTGTGGCAGGGGCCTACAATGAGCAGTTCTTC.

This clone was observed a handful of times. This sequence joins TRBV5-1 and TRBJ2-3, with 11 bases identical to TRBD2. CDR1 is SGHRS, CDR2 YFSETQ, per germline. Germline trimming cut 2 bases from V and 4 bases from J; bases unmatched to any gene: 3. This CDR3 has 15 amino acids. CDR3 sequence: CASSLASGRSDTQYF. The CDR3 nucleotides read TGCGCCAGCAGCTTAGCTAGCGGGAGGTCAGATACGCAGTATTTT.

The rearrangement links TRBV28 to TRBJ1-2; 10 nucleotides align to TRBD1. The CDR3 has 15 residues. The germline V gene has CDR1 MDHEN and CDR2 SYDVKM. The V gene end was trimmed by 1 base and the J gene end by 8 bases; junction bases not matched to a gene: 7. CDR3 loop: CASSLLVGQGRGYTF. CDR3 DNA: TGTGCCAGCAGTTTATTGGTGGGACAGGGGAGGGGCTACACCTTC.

This clone was seen only a few times. J is TRBJ2-7 and V is TRBV10-3; 8 bases are a match to TRBD1. Germline V lookup: CDR1 ENHRY, CDR2 SYGVKD. V shed 3 bases, J shed 4 bases, and the junction held 8 bases outside the gene matches. The CDR3 runs 15 residues. For the CDR3, the DNA is TGTGCCATCAGTGACCGCGGACAGGGTTCTTACGAGCAGTACTTC. Protein: CAISDRGQGSYEQYF.

The J gene is TRBJ2-5, the V gene TRBV25-1; TRBD1 agrees at 9 bases. Germline V gene lookup returns CDR1 MGHDK and CDR2 SYGVNS. V gave up 5 bases and J gave up 7 bases; unmatched junction bases: 8. The CDR3 is made up of 14 amino acids. The CDR3 protein is CASSRQGGEGTQYF. The CDR3 DNA reads as TGTGCCAGCAGTCGACAGGGGGGTGAGGGGACCCAGTACTTC.